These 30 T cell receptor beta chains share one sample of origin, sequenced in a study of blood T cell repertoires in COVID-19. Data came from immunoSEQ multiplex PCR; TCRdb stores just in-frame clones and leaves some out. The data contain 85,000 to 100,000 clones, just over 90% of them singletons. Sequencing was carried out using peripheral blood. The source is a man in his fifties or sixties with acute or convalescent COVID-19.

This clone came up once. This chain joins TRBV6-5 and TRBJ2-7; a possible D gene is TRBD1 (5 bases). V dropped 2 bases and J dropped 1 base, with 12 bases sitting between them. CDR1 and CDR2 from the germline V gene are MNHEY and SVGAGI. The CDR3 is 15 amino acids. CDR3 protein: CASSYGAGGSYEQYV. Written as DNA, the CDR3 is TGTGCCAGCAGTTACGGGGCAGGCGGTTCCTACGAGCAGTACGTC.

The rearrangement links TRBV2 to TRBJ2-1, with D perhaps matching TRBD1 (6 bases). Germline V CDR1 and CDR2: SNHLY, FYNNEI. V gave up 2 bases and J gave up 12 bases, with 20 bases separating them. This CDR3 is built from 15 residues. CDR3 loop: CASSESGAPALWQFF. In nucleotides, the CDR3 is TGTGCCAGCAGTGAATCAGGGGCCCCCGCACTGTGGCAGTTCTTC.

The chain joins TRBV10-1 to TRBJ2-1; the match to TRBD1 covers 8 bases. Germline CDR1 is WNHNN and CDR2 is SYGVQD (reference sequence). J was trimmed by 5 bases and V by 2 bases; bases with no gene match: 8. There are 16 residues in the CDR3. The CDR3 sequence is CASSEMRTGFHNEQFF. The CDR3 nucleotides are TGCGCCAGCAGTGAGATGAGGACAGGGTTCCACAATGAGCAGTTCTTC.

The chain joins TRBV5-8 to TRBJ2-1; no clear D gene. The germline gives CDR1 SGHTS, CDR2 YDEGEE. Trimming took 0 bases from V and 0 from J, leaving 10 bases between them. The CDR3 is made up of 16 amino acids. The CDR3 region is CASSLGHLHSYNEQFF. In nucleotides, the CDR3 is TGTGCCAGCAGCTTGGGACACCTTCACTCCTACAATGAGCAGTTCTTC. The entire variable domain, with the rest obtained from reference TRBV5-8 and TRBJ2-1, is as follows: EAGVTQSPTHLIKTRGQQATLRCSPISGHTSVYWYQQALGLGLQFLLWYDEGEERNRGNFPPRFSGRQFPNYSSELNVNALELEDSALYLCASSLGHLHSYNEQFFGPGTRLTVL.

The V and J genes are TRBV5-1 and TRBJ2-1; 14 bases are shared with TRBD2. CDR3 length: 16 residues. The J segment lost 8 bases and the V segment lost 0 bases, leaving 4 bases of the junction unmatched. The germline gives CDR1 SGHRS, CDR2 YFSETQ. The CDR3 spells CASSLGLAGGLDEQFF. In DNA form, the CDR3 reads TGCGCCAGCAGCTTGGGACTAGCGGGGGGGCTGGATGAGCAGTTCTTC.

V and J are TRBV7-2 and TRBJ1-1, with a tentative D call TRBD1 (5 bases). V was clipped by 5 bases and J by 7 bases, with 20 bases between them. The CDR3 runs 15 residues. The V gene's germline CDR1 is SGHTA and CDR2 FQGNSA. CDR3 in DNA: TGTGCCAGCAGCCCAGGGATCCCTAGGGATGGTGAAGCTTTCTTT. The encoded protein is CASSPGIPRDGEAFF.

The CDR3 is CASSPGTGKRGAYEQYF. DNA of the CDR3: TGTGCCAGTAGTCCCGGGACAGGAAAGAGGGGGGCCTACGAGCAGTACTTC. The genes are TRBV19 and TRBJ2-7; TRBD1 matches 8 bases. After removal of 5 bases from V and 2 bases from J, the junction contained 14 bases not matched to a gene. Germline lookup yields CDR1 LNHDA and CDR2 SQIVND (reference sequence). The CDR3 is 17 amino acids.

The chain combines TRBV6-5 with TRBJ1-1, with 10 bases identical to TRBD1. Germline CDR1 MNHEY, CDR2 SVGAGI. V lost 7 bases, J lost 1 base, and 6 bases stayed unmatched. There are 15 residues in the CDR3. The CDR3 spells CASKRTGGENTEAFF. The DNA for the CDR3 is TGTGCCAGCAAAAGGACAGGGGGTGAGAACACTGAAGCTTTCTTT.

CDR3: CASSLNSLNTEAFF. The CDR3 coding sequence is TGTGCCAGCAGCTTAAACAGTTTGAACACTGAAGCTTTCTTT. The chain links TRBV5-5 to TRBJ1-1; D is ambiguous. Per germline, CDR1 SGHKS and CDR2 YYEKEE (reference sequence). This CDR3 has 14 amino acids. V was trimmed by 2 bases and J by 0 bases, leaving 8 bases between them.

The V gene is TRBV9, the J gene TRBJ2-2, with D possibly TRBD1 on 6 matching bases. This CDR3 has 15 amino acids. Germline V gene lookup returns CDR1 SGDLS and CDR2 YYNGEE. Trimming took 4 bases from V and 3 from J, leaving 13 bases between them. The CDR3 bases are TGTGCCAGCAGCCCACAGGGTGTGGACACCGGGGAGCTGTTTTTT. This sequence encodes CASSPQGVDTGELFF.

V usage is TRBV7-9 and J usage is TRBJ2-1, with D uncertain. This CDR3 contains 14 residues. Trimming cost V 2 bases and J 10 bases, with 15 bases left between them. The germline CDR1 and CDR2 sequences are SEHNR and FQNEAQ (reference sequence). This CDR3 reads CASSLFSGENEQFF. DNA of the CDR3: TGTGCCAGCAGCTTATTCAGTGGAGAGAACGAGCAGTTCTTC. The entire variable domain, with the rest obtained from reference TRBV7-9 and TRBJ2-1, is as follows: DTGVSQNPRHKITKRGQNVTFRCDPISEHNRLYWYRQTLGQGPEFLTYFQNEAQLEKSRLLSDRFSAERPKGSFSTLEIQRTEQGDSAMYLCASSLFSGENEQFFGPGTRLTVL.

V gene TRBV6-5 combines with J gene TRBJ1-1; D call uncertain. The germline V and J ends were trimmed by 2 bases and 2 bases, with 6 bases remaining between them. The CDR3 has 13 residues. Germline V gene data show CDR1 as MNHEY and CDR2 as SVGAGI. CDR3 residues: CASSYQVNTEAFF. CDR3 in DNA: TGTGCCAGCAGTTACCAGGTCAACACTGAAGCTTTCTTT.

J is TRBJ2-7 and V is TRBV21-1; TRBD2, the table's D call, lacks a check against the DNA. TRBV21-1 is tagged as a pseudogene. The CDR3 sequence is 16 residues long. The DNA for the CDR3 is TGTGCCAGCAGCAAAGAGAGGGCAGTACATTCCTACGAGCAGTACGTC. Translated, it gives CASSKERAVHSYEQYV.

This chain's CDR3 is CASSHDRDNGYTF. The CDR3 DNA sequence: TGTGCCAGCAGCCACGACAGGGACAATGGCTACACCTTC. The V call is TRBV7-9, the J call TRBJ1-2, with 7 nucleotides matching TRBD1. V lost 5 bases and J lost 6; bases outside the gene matches: 6. The CDR3 extends over 13 amino acids. Germline V CDR1 and CDR2: SEHNR, FQNEAQ (reference sequence).

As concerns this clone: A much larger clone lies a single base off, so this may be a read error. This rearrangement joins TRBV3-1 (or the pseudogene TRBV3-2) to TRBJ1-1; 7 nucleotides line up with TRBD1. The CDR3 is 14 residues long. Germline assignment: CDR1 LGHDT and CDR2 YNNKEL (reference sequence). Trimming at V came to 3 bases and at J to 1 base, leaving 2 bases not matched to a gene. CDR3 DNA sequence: TGTGCCAGCAGCCACGGGGACAGGAACACTGAAGCTTTCTTT. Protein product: CASSHGDRNTEAFF.

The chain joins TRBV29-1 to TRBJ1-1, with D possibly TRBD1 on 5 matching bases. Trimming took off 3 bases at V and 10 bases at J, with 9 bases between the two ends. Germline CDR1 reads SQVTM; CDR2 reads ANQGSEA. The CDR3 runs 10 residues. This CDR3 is CSVEEGSAFF. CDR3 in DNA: TGCAGCGTTGAGGAGGGGTCAGCTTTCTTT.

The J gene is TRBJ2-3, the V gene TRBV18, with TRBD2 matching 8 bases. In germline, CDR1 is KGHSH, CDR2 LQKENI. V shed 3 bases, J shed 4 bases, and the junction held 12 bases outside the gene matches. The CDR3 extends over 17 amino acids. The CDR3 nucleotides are TGTGCCAGCTCACCGGCGGGGGGCTCCCCCCGGGCAGATACGCAGTATTTT. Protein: CASSPAGGSPRADTQYF.

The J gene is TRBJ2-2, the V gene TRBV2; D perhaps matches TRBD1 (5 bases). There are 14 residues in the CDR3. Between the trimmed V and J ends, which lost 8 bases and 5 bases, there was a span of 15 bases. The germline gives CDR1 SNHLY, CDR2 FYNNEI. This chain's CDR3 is CASSVQGTTGELFF. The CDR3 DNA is TGTGCCAGCTCGGTCCAGGGAACGACCGGGGAGCTGTTTTTT.

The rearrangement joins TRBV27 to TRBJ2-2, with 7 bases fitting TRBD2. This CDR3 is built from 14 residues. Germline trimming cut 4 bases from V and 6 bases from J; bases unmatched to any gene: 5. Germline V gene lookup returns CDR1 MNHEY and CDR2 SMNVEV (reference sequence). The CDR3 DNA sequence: TGTGCCAGCAGTTCCCAAAGCGGGGCCGGGGAGCTGTTTTTT. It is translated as CASSSQSGAGELFF.

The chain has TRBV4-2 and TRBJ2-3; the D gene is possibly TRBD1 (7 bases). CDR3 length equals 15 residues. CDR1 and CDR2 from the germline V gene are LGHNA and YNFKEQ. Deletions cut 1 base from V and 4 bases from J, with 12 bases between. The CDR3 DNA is TGTGCCAGCAGCCAAGGGGCCAGGGGGGCAGATACGCAGTATTTT. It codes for CASSQGARGADTQYF.

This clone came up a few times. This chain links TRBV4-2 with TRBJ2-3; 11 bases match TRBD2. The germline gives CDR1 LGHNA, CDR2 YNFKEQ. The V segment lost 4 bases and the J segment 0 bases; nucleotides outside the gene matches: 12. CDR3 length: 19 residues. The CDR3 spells CASSRHPSGGFSSTDTQYF. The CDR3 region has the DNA TGTGCCAGCAGCCGCCACCCTAGCGGGGGGTTCTCTAGCACAGATACGCAGTATTTT.

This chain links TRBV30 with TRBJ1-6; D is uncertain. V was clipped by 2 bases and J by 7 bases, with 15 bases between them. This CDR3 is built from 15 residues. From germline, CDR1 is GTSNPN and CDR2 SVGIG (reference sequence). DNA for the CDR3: TGTGCCTGGAGTTCCCTGACCGGGTGGAATTCACCCCTCCACTTT. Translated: CAWSSLTGWNSPLHF.

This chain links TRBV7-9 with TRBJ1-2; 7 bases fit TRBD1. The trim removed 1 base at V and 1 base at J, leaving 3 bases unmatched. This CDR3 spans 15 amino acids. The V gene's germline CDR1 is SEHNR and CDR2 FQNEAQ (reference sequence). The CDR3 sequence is CASSLVDRVNYGYTF. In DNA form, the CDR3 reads TGTGCCAGCAGCTTAGTTGACAGGGTTAACTATGGCTACACCTTC.

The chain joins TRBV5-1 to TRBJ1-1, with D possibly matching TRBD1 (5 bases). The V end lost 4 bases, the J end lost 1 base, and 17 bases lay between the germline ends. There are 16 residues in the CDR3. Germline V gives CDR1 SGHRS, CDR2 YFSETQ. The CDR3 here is CASSLGWGVENTEAFF. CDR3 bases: TGCGCCAGCAGCCTGGGTTGGGGGGTTGAGAACACTGAAGCTTTCTTT.

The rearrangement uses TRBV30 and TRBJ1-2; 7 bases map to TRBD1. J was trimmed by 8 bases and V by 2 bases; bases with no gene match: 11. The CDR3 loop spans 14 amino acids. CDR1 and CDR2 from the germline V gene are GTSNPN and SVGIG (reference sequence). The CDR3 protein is CAWSSRQGRVGYTF. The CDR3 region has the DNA TGTGCCTGGAGTTCGCGACAGGGCAGGGTAGGCTACACCTTC.

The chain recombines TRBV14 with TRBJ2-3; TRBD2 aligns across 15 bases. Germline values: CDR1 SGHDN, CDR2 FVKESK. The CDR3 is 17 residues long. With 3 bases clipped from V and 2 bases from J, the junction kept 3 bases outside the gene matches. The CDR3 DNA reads TGTGCCAGCAGCCACGGACTAGCGGGGGGGCACACAGATACGCAGTATTTT. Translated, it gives CASSHGLAGGHTDTQYF.

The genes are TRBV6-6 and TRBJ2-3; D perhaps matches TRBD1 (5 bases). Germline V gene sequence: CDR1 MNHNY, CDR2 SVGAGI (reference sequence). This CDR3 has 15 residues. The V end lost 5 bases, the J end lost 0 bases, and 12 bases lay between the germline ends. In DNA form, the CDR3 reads TGTGCCAGCAGTAATCAGGGAACTAGCACAGATACGCAGTATTTT. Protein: CASSNQGTSTDTQYF.

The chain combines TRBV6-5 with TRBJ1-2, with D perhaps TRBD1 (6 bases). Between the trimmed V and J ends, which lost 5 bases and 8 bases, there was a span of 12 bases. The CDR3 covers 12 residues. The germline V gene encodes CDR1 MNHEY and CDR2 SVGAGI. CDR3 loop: CASSRHREGYTF. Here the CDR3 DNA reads TGTGCCAGCAGTCGGCACAGGGAAGGCTACACCTTC.

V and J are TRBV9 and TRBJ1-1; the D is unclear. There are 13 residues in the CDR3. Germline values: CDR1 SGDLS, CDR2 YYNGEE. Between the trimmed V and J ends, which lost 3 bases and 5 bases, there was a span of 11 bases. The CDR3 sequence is CASSANMQTEAFF. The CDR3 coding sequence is TGTGCCAGCAGCGCCAACATGCAGACTGAAGCTTTCTTT. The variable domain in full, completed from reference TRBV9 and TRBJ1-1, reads DSGVTQTPKHLITATGQRVTLRCSPRSGDLSVYWYQQSLDQGLQFLIQYYNGEERAKGNILERFSAQQFPDLHSELNLSSLELGDSALYFCASSANMQTEAFFGQGTRLTVV.

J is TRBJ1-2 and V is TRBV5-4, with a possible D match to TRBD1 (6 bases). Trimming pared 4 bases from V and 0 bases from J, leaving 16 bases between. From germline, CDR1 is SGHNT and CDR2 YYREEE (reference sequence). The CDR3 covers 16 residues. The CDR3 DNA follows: TGTGCCAGCAGCCCATTTACAGGGCCGGCTAACTATGGCTACACCTTC. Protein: CASSPFTGPANYGYTF. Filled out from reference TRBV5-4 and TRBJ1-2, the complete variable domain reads ETGVTQSPTHLIKTRGQQVTLRCSSQSGHNTVSWYQQALGQGPQFIFQYYREEENGRGNFPPRFSGLQFPNYSSELNVNALELDDSALYLCASSPFTGPANYGYTFGSGTRLTVV.